This is a list of T cell receptor beta chains from one sample in a study of blood T cell repertoires in COVID-19. The protocol was immunoSEQ multiplex PCR, while the TCRdb copy is restricted to in-frame clones and leaves out a portion. The sample has some 130,000 clones; about four fifths are singletons. Material for sequencing was peripheral blood. The origin of the receptors is a man older than 75 with acute or convalescent COVID-19. Each CDR3 is given with its conserved first and last residue. Each record gives: D gene, clone size, V gene, J gene, CDR3 DNA, CDR3 protein. The D gene is left open where the match is weak. Size is omitted from some rows. Given values are once, few, many or a class for expanded clones.

-	-	TRBV19	TRBJ1-1	TGTGCCAGTAGTATAATACAGAACACTGAAGCTTTCTTT	CASSIIQNTEAFF
-	once	TRBV6-1	TRBJ1-2	TGTGCCAGCAGTGAGGGCAGTCTGGGTGGCTACACCTTC	CASSEGSLGGYTF
-	-	TRBV3-1/TRBV3-2	TRBJ1-6	TGTGCCAGCAGCCAATACCTACAGACAGGAAAATATAATTCACCCCTCCACTTT	CASSQYLQTGKYNSPLHF
-	-	TRBV12-3/TRBV12-4	TRBJ1-4	TGTGCCAGCAGTTCCTCATTGGGGGGAAAACTGTTTTTT	CASSSSLGGKLFF
TRBD1	few	TRBV5-1	TRBJ2-1	TGCGCCAGCAGCCCCGGGACAGGGGGCCCCTACAATGAGCAGTTCTTC	CASSPGTGGPYNEQFF
-	-	TRBV7-2	TRBJ1-6	TGTGCCAGCAGCATAAGACAGAGCTCCTATAATTCACCCCTCCACTTT	CASSIRQSSYNSPLHF
-	-	TRBV20-1	TRBJ2-1	TGCAGTGCGCCCGCCCTACCTGAGCAGTTCTTC	CSAPALPEQFF
-	-	TRBV19	TRBJ2-2	TGTGCCTCCCGAGGTTGGCGGGGTAACACCGGGGAGCTGTTTTTT	CASRGWRGNTGELFF
-	-	TRBV7-2	TRBJ2-7	TGTGCCAGCAGCTTAAGGGGATCCTACGAGCAGTACTTC	CASSLRGSYEQYF
TRBD1	-	TRBV5-3	TRBJ1-2	TGTGCCAGAAGCTCTCCGGGACAGAAGAACTATGGCTACACCTTC	CARSSPGQKNYGYTF
TRBD1	-	TRBV7-2	TRBJ1-2	TGTGCCAGCAGCTTTTCAGGGGGATATGGCTGCACCTTC	CASSFSGGYGCTF
TRBD1	-	TRBV7-2	TRBJ1-2	TGTGCCAGCAGCTCGGGCAAGTACAGGGGGCGCGGTGACGGCTACACCTTC	CASSSGKYRGRGDGYTF
-	once	TRBV2	TRBJ1-2	TGTGCCAGCAGCCTTGACGGGAAAAACTATGGCTACACCTTC	CASSLDGKNYGYTF
-	-	TRBV12-3/TRBV12-4	TRBJ2-5	TGTGCCAGCACCCGGTCGATCCAAGAGACCCAGTACTTC	CASTRSIQETQYF
TRBD1	-	TRBV6-5	TRBJ2-3	TGTGCCAGCAGTCCTCCACAGGGGGTCACAGATACGCAGTATTTT	CASSPPQGVTDTQYF
TRBD2	-	TRBV7-2	TRBJ2-5	TGTGCCAGCAGCTTAACCGGGACTAGCGTTTACTTC	CASSLTGTSVYF